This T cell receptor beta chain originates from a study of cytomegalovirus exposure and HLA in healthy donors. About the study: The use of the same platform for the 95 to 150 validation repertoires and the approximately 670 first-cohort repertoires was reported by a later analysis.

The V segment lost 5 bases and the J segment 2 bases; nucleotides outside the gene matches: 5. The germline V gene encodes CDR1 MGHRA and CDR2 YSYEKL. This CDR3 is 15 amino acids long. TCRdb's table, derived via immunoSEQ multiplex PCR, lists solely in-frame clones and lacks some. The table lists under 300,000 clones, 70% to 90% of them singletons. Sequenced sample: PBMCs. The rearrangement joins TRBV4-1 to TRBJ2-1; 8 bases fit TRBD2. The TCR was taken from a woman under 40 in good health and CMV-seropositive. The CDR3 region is CASSSGLGAYNEQFF. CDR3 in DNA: TGCGCCAGCAGCTCGGGACTAGGGGCCTACAATGAGCAGTTCTTC.